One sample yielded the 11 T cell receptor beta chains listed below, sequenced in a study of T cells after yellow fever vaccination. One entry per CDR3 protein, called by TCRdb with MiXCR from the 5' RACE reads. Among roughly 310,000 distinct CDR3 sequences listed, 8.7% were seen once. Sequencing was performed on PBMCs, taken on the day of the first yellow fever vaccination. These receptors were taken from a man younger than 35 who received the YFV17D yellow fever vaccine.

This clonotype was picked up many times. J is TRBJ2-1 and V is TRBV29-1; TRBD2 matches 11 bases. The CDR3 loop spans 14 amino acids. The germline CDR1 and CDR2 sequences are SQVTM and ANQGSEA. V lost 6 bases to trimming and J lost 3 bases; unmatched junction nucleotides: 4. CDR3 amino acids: CSVHSGGGYNEQFF. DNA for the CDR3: TGCAGCGTCCATAGCGGGGGGGGCTACAATGAGCAGTTCTTC.

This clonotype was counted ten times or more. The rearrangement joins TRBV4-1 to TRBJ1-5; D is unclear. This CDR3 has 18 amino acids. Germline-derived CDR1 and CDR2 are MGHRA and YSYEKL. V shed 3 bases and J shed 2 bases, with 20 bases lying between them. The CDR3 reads CASSHPNGELKRNQPQHF. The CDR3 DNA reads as TGCGCCAGCAGCCACCCAAATGGGGAATTGAAACGCAATCAGCCCCAGCATTTT.

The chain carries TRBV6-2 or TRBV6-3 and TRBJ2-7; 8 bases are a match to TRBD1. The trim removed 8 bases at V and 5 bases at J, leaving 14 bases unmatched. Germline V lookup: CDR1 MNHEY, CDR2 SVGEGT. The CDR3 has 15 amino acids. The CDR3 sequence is CASPLFRDRLNEQYF. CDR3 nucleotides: TGTGCCAGCCCTCTCTTCCGGGACAGGTTAAACGAGCAGTACTTC.

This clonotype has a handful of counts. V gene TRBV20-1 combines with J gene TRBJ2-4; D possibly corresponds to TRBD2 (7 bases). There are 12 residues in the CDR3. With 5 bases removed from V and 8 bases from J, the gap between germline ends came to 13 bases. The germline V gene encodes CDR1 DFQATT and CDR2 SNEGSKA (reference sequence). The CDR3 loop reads CSAEGGTDIQYF. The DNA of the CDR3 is TGCAGTGCTGAGGGGGGGACTGACATTCAGTACTTC.

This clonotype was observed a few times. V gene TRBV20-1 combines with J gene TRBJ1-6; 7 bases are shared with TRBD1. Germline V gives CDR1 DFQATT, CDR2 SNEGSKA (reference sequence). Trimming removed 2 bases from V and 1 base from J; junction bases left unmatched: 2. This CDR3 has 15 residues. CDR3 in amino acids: CSARPGQSYNSPLHF. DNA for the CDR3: TGCAGTGCTAGACCGGGACAGTCCTATAATTCACCCCTCCACTTT.

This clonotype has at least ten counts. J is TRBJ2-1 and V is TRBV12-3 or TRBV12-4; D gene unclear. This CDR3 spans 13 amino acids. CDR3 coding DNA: TGTGCTACTCAGGCGAGCTCCTACAATGAGCAGTTCTTC. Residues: CATQASSYNEQFF.

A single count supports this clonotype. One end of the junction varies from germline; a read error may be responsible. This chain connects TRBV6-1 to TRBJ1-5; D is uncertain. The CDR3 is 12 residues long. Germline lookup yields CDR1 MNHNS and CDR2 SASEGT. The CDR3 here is CTSSDPRQPQHF. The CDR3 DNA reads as TGTACCAGCAGTGATCCCAGACAGCCCCAGCATTTT.

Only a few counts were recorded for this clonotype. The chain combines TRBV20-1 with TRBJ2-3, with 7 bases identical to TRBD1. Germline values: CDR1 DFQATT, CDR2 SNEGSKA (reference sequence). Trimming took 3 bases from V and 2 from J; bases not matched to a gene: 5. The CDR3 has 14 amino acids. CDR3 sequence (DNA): TGCAGTGCTAGTCGGGACAGTCTCACAGATACGCAGTATTTT. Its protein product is CSASRDSLTDTQYF.

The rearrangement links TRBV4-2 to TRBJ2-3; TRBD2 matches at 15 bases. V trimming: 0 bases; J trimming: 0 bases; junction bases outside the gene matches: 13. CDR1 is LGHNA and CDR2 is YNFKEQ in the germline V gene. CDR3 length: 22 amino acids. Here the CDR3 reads CASSQDTGRGLAGGLSTDTQYF. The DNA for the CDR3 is TGTGCCAGCAGCCAAGATACCGGCCGGGGACTAGCGGGGGGTCTAAGCACAGATACGCAGTATTTT.

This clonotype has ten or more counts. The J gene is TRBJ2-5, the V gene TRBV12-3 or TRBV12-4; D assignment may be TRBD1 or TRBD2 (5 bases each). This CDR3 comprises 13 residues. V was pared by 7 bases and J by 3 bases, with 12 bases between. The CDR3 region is CASIPGAEETQYF. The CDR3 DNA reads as TGTGCCAGCATACCCGGGGCCGAAGAGACCCAGTACTTC.

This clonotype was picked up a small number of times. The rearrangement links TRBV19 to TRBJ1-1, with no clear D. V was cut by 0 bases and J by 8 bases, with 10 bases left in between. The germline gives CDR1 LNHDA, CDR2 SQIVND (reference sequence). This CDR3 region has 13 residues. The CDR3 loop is CASSIEVPAEAFF. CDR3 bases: TGTGCCAGTAGTATAGAGGTCCCCGCGGAAGCTTTCTTT.